What follows is one TCR beta chain and its context. Its antigen remains unidentified. The input lacks base qualities; no much larger clone sits a single base away. This entry is derived from a study of blood T cell repertoires in COVID-19 (dated by TCRdb to between 2020 and 2021). Regarding the research as a whole: Samples from collaborators originated in the United States, Italy and Spain and spanned both the acute and convalescent phases of COVID-19. The prospective study material was composed of cDNA or gDNA derived from T cells, B-cell-depleted T cells, or PBMCs. The dataset comprised deeply sampled blood TCRbeta repertoires from subjects exposed to, actively infected with, or recovered from COVID-19. A freely available public database, intended as a resource for researchers studying the immune response to SARS-CoV-2, is where the repertoires were released. The samples were drawn from two sources: the first 160 participants of the ongoing ImmuneRACE study, and over 1,000 subjects contributed by 6 global collaborators. Nearly every sample came with metadata listing a de-identified subject ID, COVID-19 status, age in years and sex. Where HLA class I and class II types were available, the types were taken from metadata supplied by the sample provider, not from assay-based typing. Here is what the overall study found, with its caveats: The amount of clinical and demographic metadata varied by source and participant and was provided uncurated.

V sheds 6 bases and J sheds 0 bases, leaving 11 bases between their ends. Inclusive of the bounding cysteine and phenylalanine, the CDR3 is 15 residues long. Just the 45-base CDR3 DNA is kept, in frame starting at base 1. The CDR1 and CDR2 encoded by the germline V gene are SGHTA and FQGNSA. The immunoSEQ Assay, a bias-controlled multiplex PCR, was used to amplify TCRbeta CDR3 regions from genomic DNA. Processing in the source paper ran as follows. The number of nucleated cells in each sample was estimated by amplification of reference gene primers within the assay. To quantify the absolute abundance of each unique TCRbeta CDR3 rearrangement, sequence reads were collapsed and filtered. For each sample, productive Simpson clonality was calculated by taking the square root of Simpson's diversity index across productive rearrangements. The clones in this table, taken by TCRdb from immuneACCESS, are in-frame only. Not every clone is retained; where verified, under half of the shortfall comes from an unresolved V gene, and the cause of the rest is unknown. The V and J calls and clone size are taken from that table; D and trimming were inferred from the DNA. This sample comprises 350,000 or so clones, around 90% of them detected only once. The top ten clonotypes cover around 7% of the sample.

Each collaborating institution followed its own protocols to collect whole blood in K2EDTA tubes. For TCRbeta analysis, collaborators shipped samples as frozen whole blood, isolated PBMCs, or DNA extracted from either of those sample types. Sample: peripheral blood. This sequence uses TRBV7-2 and TRBJ2-2; TRBD1 is a weak D gene call, 6 bases matching. The receptor was derived from a man between 18 and 35 years old with active or convalescent COVID-19. The nucleotides read TGTGCCAGCAGTCTGACAGGAGCGAACACCGGGGAGCTGTTTTTT. This translates into CASSLTGANTGELFF.